Listed here are 6 T cell receptor beta chains from one sample, sequenced in a study of blood T cell repertoires in COVID-19. TCRdb's copy holds only in-frame clones and misses some; the assay was immunoSEQ multiplex PCR. Among more than 150,000 clones, about 90% were seen once, and the ten largest hold around 21%. The sample taken for sequencing was peripheral blood. Source of these receptors: a man in his 70s with active or convalescent COVID-19.

CDR3 residues: CASSLGPTTGDGYTF. Written as DNA, the CDR3 is TGTGCCAGCAGCTTAGGACCGACGACAGGGGACGGCTACACCTTC. The chain carries TRBV7-6 and TRBJ1-2, with 8 bases aligning to TRBD1. Germline CDR1 and CDR2: SGHVS and FNYEAQ. This CDR3 spans 15 amino acids. Trimming cost V 1 base and J 8 bases; bases outside gene matches: 9.

V is TRBV29-1 and J is TRBJ2-1; TRBD2 aligns across 10 bases. CDR3 size: 12 residues. Germline V gene sequence: CDR1 SQVTM, CDR2 ANQGSEA. J was trimmed by 8 bases and V by 3 bases; bases with no gene match: 1. The CDR3 region is CSVELAGDEQFF. In nucleotides, the CDR3 is TGCAGCGTTGAGCTAGCGGGAGATGAGCAGTTCTTC.

V usage is TRBV3-1 (or the pseudogene TRBV3-2) and J usage is TRBJ2-2; D is unclear. Trimming cost V 1 base and J 4 bases, with 13 bases left between them. Germline V gene sequence: CDR1 LGHDT, CDR2 YNNKEL (reference sequence). This CDR3 comprises 16 residues. The DNA of the CDR3 is TGTGCCAGCAGCCAAGTTGGTAGCCGGAGCACCGGGGAGCTGTTTTTT. This translates into CASSQVGSRSTGELFF.

This clone was seen a single time. Within the sample, other DNA sequences also encode this same CDR3. The chain carries TRBV3-1 (or the pseudogene TRBV3-2) and TRBJ1-1, with no clear D. Per the germline V gene, CDR1 is LGHDT and CDR2 is YNNKEL (reference sequence). V was cut by 6 bases and J by 4 bases, with 6 bases left in between. The CDR3 runs 11 residues. Here the CDR3 DNA reads TGTGCCAGCAGGGGAGGCACTGAAGCTTTCTTT. Its translation is CASRGGTEAFF.

The CDR3 reads CASSLEGDRLNEKLFF. The CDR3 DNA sequence: TGCGCCAGCAGCTTGGAGGGTGACAGGCTTAATGAAAAACTGTTTTTT. V and J are TRBV5-1 and TRBJ1-4; weak D call: TRBD1 (6 bases). The CDR3 runs to 16 residues. CDR1 is SGHRS and CDR2 is YFSETQ in the germline V gene. The V and J ends lost 0 bases and 4 bases respectively, with 13 bases between them.

This sequence joins TRBV5-6 and TRBJ1-1; 10 bases are a match to TRBD1. The CDR3 is 13 amino acids. Germline-derived CDR1 and CDR2 are SGHDT and YYEEEE. The V and J ends lost 5 bases and 3 bases, in that order; junction bases with no gene match: 1. The DNA for the CDR3 is TGTGCCAGCAGGGACAGGGGGGACACTGAAGCTTTCTTT. As protein: CASRDRGDTEAFF.